The 31 T cell receptor beta chains given below trace back to one sample, sequenced in a study of T-cell memory formation after mild COVID-19. TCRdb passed the 5' RACE reads through MiXCR, listing each CDR3 protein once. The sample has fewer than 150,000 distinct CDR3 sequences, more than 15% seen once. The source material was PBMCs or a T cell subset sorted from them (not recorded which). Source of these receptors: a young man who had mild COVID-19 (a few samples of this study predate the infection). Cell type and time point are not known.

This clonotype was seen a handful of times. The chain recombines TRBV5-1 with TRBJ2-3; 9 bases fit TRBD2. V dropped 0 bases and J dropped 6; count of bases not matched to a gene: 5. In germline, CDR1 is SGHRS, CDR2 YFSETQ. The CDR3 has 15 amino acids. The CDR3 sequence is CASSLDSGGGDTQYF. CDR3 in DNA: TGCGCCAGCAGCTTGGATAGCGGGGGAGGCGATACGCAGTATTTT.

This sequence joins TRBV20-1 and TRBJ2-5; 8 bases match TRBD2. This CDR3 region has 15 residues. CDR1 is DFQATT and CDR2 is SNEGSKA in the germline V gene (reference sequence). V trimming: 4 bases; J trimming: 5 bases; junction bases outside the gene matches: 12. Here the CDR3 reads CSAKRPGGTGETQYF. CDR3 coding DNA: TGCAGTGCTAAGCGTCCGGGGGGGACGGGGGAGACCCAGTACTTC.

This clonotype was observed a handful of times. The chain combines TRBV3-1 with TRBJ2-3, with 10 bases aligning to TRBD2. V lost 1 base and J lost 2; bases outside the gene matches: 6. From germline, CDR1 is LGHDT and CDR2 YNNKEL (reference sequence). The CDR3 covers 17 residues. For the CDR3, the DNA is TGTGCCAGCAGCCAAGGTGAGACTAGCGGGCCCACAGATACGCAGTATTTT. Encoded protein: CASSQGETSGPTDTQYF.

The chain is built from TRBV4-1 and TRBJ1-4; D may be TRBD1 (5 bases). This CDR3 is built from 14 residues. Per germline, CDR1 MGHRA and CDR2 YSYEKL. V gave up 8 bases and J gave up 8 bases, with 18 bases separating them. The chain's CDR3 is CASERGGLGEKLFF. The CDR3 nucleotides are TGCGCCAGCGAGCGGGGGGGATTGGGAGAAAAACTGTTTTTT.

V gene TRBV2 combines with J gene TRBJ2-7; D is perhaps TRBD2 (6 bases). CDR3 size: 12 residues. V lost 10 bases to trimming and J lost 4 bases, with 14 bases between them. CDR1 is SNHLY, CDR2 FYNNEI, per germline. CDR3 sequence reads: CATREGRYEQYV. The CDR3 coding sequence is TGTGCCACCCGGGAAGGGAGGTACGAGCAGTACGTC.

Only a few counts were recorded for this clonotype. The chain is built from TRBV19 and TRBJ1-1, with D tentatively TRBD1 (5 bases). Germline V lookup: CDR1 LNHDA, CDR2 SQIVND (reference sequence). The CDR3 totals 14 residues. The V gene lost 7 bases and the J gene lost 4 bases, with 16 bases spanning the gap. The CDR3: CASTWGGSGTEAFF. CDR3 bases: TGTGCCAGTACTTGGGGGGGGTCCGGCACTGAAGCTTTCTTT.

This clonotype was detected only a few times. V usage is TRBV3-1 and J usage is TRBJ1-1, with a possible D match to TRBD1 (5 bases). The CDR3 has 15 residues. The germline V gene has CDR1 LGHDT and CDR2 YNNKEL (reference sequence). Trimming removed 3 bases from V and 4 bases from J, with 15 bases in between. The CDR3 nucleotides are TGTGCCAGCAGCCAGGGTGGCGCAGGGATCACTGAAGCTTTCTTT. Translating gives CASSQGGAGITEAFF.

There are a few counts of this clonotype. V is TRBV7-9 and J is TRBJ2-2; D might be TRBD1 or TRBD2, each matching 5 bases. The germline V gene has CDR1 SEHNR and CDR2 FQNEAQ (reference sequence). The CDR3 contains 15 residues. Trimming took off 0 bases at V and 4 bases at J, with 9 bases between the two ends. The CDR3 DNA reads as TGTGCCAGCAGCTTAGCGGGGGACGGCACCGGGGAGCTGTTTTTT. This codes for CASSLAGDGTGELFF.

V usage is TRBV30 and J usage is TRBJ1-1, with 7 bases fitting TRBD1. Germline-derived CDR1 and CDR2 are GTSNPN and SVGIG (reference sequence). This CDR3 has 13 residues. The junction had 3 bases not matched to a gene; V was cut back by 1 base and J by 4 bases. The CDR3 loop is CAWSGQGATEAFF. CDR3 coding DNA: TGTGCCTGGAGTGGACAGGGTGCCACTGAAGCTTTCTTT.

This sequence joins TRBV4-3 and TRBJ2-7; D is ambiguous. There are 16 residues in the CDR3. Germline CDR1 LGHNA, CDR2 YSLEER. The V gene lost 5 bases and the J gene lost 4 bases, with 21 bases spanning the gap. CDR3 protein: CASSKAGQDMVYEQYF. CDR3 nucleotides: TGCGCCAGCAGCAAAGCCGGCCAGGATATGGTTTACGAGCAGTACTTC.

DNA of the CDR3: TGTGCCAGCAGTTGGACAGGGGCTGGAAACACCATATATTTT. Protein product: CASSWTGAGNTIYF. This sequence joins TRBV7-9 and TRBJ1-3, with 9 bases fitting TRBD1. Germline V lookup: CDR1 SEHNR, CDR2 FQNEAQ (reference sequence). This CDR3 region has 14 residues. The V and J ends lost 6 bases and 2 bases, in that order; junction bases with no gene match: 2.

The rearrangement uses TRBV11-2 and TRBJ2-3; 13 bases align to TRBD2. V dropped 5 bases and J dropped 2; count of bases not matched to a gene: 7. Looked up from germline, CDR1 is SGHAT and CDR2 is FQNNGV. This CDR3 has 17 amino acids. The CDR3 DNA is TGTGCCAGCAGCCCCTGGACTAGCGGGGGAGCCACAGATACGCAGTATTTT. This sequence encodes CASSPWTSGGATDTQYF.

The chain combines TRBV5-1 with TRBJ2-3; 9 bases are a match to TRBD1. V was pared by 4 bases and J by 0 bases, with 3 bases of the junction left unmatched. Germline V gene lookup returns CDR1 SGHRS and CDR2 YFSETQ. This CDR3 is built from 15 residues. In nucleotides, the CDR3 is TGCGCCAGCAGCGGGACAGGGACCAGCACAGATACGCAGTATTTT. Translating gives CASSGTGTSTDTQYF.

This clonotype was recorded at least ten times. The chain joins TRBV12-3 or TRBV12-4 to TRBJ2-6, with unresolved D. V was trimmed by 6 bases and J by 0 bases, leaving 9 bases between them. The CDR3 has 15 amino acids. The CDR3 DNA sequence: TGTGCCAGCAGCCCAGGCAACTCTGGGGCCAACGTCCTGACTTTC. Protein: CASSPGNSGANVLTF.

V and J are TRBV2 and TRBJ1-5; D is undetermined. The V end was cut by 5 bases, the J end by 6 bases, with 11 bases between. The CDR3 sequence is 13 residues long. Germline-derived CDR1 and CDR2 are SNHLY and FYNNEI. CDR3 in DNA: TGTGCCAGCAGTCCCCTTGAGCGTCAGCCCCAGCATTTT. Its protein product is CASSPLERQPQHF.

This clonotype occurred many times. The chain combines TRBV5-1 with TRBJ2-6, with D tentatively TRBD1 (6 bases). Trimming left V 1 base short and J 0 bases short, with 14 bases between. The germline CDR1 and CDR2 sequences are SGHRS and YFSETQ. This CDR3 is built from 18 residues. As DNA, the CDR3 is TGCGCCAGCAGCTTGTATCTGACAGGAGGCTCTGGGGCCAACGTCCTGACTTTC. Its protein is CASSLYLTGGSGANVLTF.

A few counts support this clonotype. V gene TRBV23-1 combines with J gene TRBJ1-6; D not resolved. TRBV23-1 is an ORF, and what it does is uncertain. Deletions cut 8 bases from V and 11 bases from J, with 7 bases between. This CDR3 has 10 amino acids. CDR3: CASHLTPLHF. The CDR3 DNA sequence: TGCGCCAGCCATCTGACACCCCTCCACTTT.

The chain recombines TRBV12-3 or TRBV12-4 with TRBJ1-2; D possibly corresponds to TRBD1 (5 bases). CDR3 size: 16 residues. Trimming left V 5 bases short and J 3 bases short, with 19 bases between. The DNA of the CDR3 is TGTGCCAGCAGTCTAAGGGGAGGGGAGTGGCACTATGGCTACACCTTC. Amino acids: CASSLRGGEWHYGYTF.

V is TRBV5-5 and J is TRBJ2-3; TRBD2 aligns across 7 bases. The CDR3 totals 16 residues. Losses at the gene ends were 4 bases for V and 2 bases for J; bases not matched to a gene: 10. Germline CDR1 reads SGHKS; CDR2 reads YYEKEE (reference sequence). The CDR3 bases are TGTGCCAGCAGCCGCGGCCTAGCGGCGTCCACAGATACGCAGTATTTT. This translates into CASSRGLAASTDTQYF. The full variable domain, in which reference TRBV5-5 and TRBJ2-3 provide the parts outside the CDR3, is DAGVTQSPTHLIKTRGQQVTLRCSPISGHKSVSWYQQVLGQGPQFIFQYYEKEERGRGNFPDRFSARQFPNYSSELNVNALLLGDSALYLCASSRGLAASTDTQYFGPGTRLTVL.

The chain is built from TRBV4-3 and TRBJ2-2, with a tentative D call TRBD1 (5 bases). CDR3 length: 14 amino acids. Trimming left V 3 bases short and J 3 bases short, with 8 bases between. Germline assignment: CDR1 LGHNA and CDR2 YSLEER. The CDR3 coding sequence is TGCGCCAGCAGCCACGACAGAGACACCGGGGAGCTGTTTTTT. It is translated as CASSHDRDTGELFF.

The chain recombines TRBV2 with TRBJ1-6; no definite D call. With 4 bases removed from V and 12 bases from J, the gap between germline ends came to 7 bases. This CDR3 has 11 residues. Per the germline V gene, CDR1 is SNHLY and CDR2 is FYNNEI. CDR3 in DNA: TGTGCCAGCAGTGTCCGGGTACCCCTCCACTTT. The encoded protein is CASSVRVPLHF.

V usage is TRBV29-1 and J usage is TRBJ2-3, with D possibly matching TRBD1 (6 bases). Germline lookup yields CDR1 SQVTM and CDR2 ANQGSEA. The V and J ends lost 7 bases and 10 bases respectively, with 24 bases between them. The CDR3 is made up of 14 amino acids. The chain's CDR3 is CSATGQRGLSSQYF. CDR3 nucleotides: TGCAGCGCCACGGGACAAAGAGGCTTAAGTTCGCAGTATTTT.

CDR3 in amino acids: CASSHRTGVEKLFF. The CDR3 nucleotides read TGCGCCAGCAGCCACAGGACTGGTGTTGAAAAACTGTTTTTT. The rearrangement links TRBV4-3 to TRBJ1-4; the D is unclear. The V and J ends lost 3 bases and 7 bases respectively, with 12 bases between them. The CDR3 runs to 14 residues. Germline V gene sequence: CDR1 LGHNA, CDR2 YSLEER.

The gene calls are TRBV4-1 and TRBJ1-2; D gene uncertain. The V gene's germline CDR1 is MGHRA and CDR2 YSYEKL. The CDR3 runs to 15 residues. The V end lost 4 bases, the J end lost 4 bases, and 16 bases lay between the germline ends. The CDR3, as DNA: TGCGCCAGCAGCCCCCGCGGTGGTGCCAGCTATGGCTACACCTTC. Amino acids: CASSPRGGASYGYTF.

The chain has TRBV5-4 and TRBJ1-1; tentative D call: TRBD1 (5 bases). Germline CDR1 is SGHNT and CDR2 is YYREEE (reference sequence). The CDR3 extends over 14 amino acids. Deletions cut 6 bases from V and 1 base from J, with 13 bases between. The CDR3: CASTQRGGNTEAFF. CDR3 nucleotides: TGTGCCAGCACCCAGAGGGGAGGGAACACTGAAGCTTTCTTT.

This sequence joins TRBV6-1 and TRBJ2-7; D perhaps matches TRBD2 (6 bases). The CDR3 contains 15 residues. Germline CDR1 and CDR2: MNHNS and SASEGT. V gave up 4 bases and J gave up 0 bases, with 13 bases separating them. Written as DNA, the CDR3 is TGTGCCAGCAGTGGGAGGGACGTCCTCTCCTACGAGCAGTACGTC. Protein product: CASSGRDVLSYEQYV.

This rearrangement joins TRBV20-1 to TRBJ1-1; D gene uncertain. Germline V lookup: CDR1 DFQATT, CDR2 SNEGSKA (reference sequence). The V end was cut by 5 bases, the J end by 6 bases, with 16 bases between. This CDR3 is built from 13 residues. CDR3 region: CSAGKHVSSEAFF. CDR3 sequence (DNA): TGCAGTGCTGGCAAACACGTCTCCTCTGAAGCTTTCTTT.

The rearrangement uses TRBV6-5 and TRBJ1-1; TRBD1 aligns across 8 bases. Germline V gives CDR1 MNHEY, CDR2 SVGAGI. This CDR3 has 11 amino acids. The ends lost 10 bases at V and 5 bases at J; junction bases unmatched: 3. In DNA, the CDR3 is TGTGCCACCCGACAGGGGACTGAAGCTTTCTTT. Residues: CATRQGTEAFF.

V and J are TRBV6-5 and TRBJ2-3; TRBD2 aligns across 8 bases. The CDR3 spans 14 residues. Unmatched junction bases numbered 5, after V lost 6 bases and J lost 3 bases. Per the germline V gene, CDR1 is MNHEY and CDR2 is SVGAGI. Here the CDR3 DNA reads TGTGCCAGCAGGGCGGGGGGCGCGACAGATACGCAGTATTTT. It translates to CASRAGGATDTQYF.

The chain uses TRBV18 and TRBJ1-2, with 8 bases fitting TRBD1. Germline CDR1 KGHSH, CDR2 LQKENI. The CDR3 spans 15 residues. J gave up 1 base and V 4 bases, and 5 bases lay outside the gene matches. The CDR3 spells CASSQDRGLNYGYTF. Written as DNA, the CDR3 is TGTGCCAGCTCACAAGACAGGGGCCTTAACTATGGCTACACCTTC. Filled out from reference TRBV18 and TRBJ1-2, the complete variable domain reads NAGVMQNPRHLVRRRGQEARLRCSPMKGHSHVYWYRQLPEEGLKFMVYLQKENIIDESGMPKERFSAEFPKEGPSILRIQQVVRGDSAAYFCASSQDRGLNYGYTFGSGTRLTVV.

This clonotype was detected many times. This chain links TRBV10-3 with TRBJ2-2, with TRBD2 as a possible D gene (6 bases). Per germline, CDR1 ENHRY and CDR2 SYGVKD. Trimming took 4 bases from V and 6 from J, leaving 15 bases between them. The CDR3 spans 15 residues. The CDR3 DNA is TGTGCCATCAGTGCGACTAGTTTCCCCCCCGGGGAGCTGTTTTTT. Its translation is CAISATSFPPGELFF.